The clone carrying this T cell receptor (beta chain) has only a few counts. Per the germline V gene, CDR1 is MDHEN and CDR2 is SYDVKM. CDR3 size: 15 residues. Trimming pared 7 bases from V and 1 base from J, leaving 13 bases between. Construction of the TCRbeta library involved unique molecular identifiers. TCRdb re-analysed the PCR reads in MiXCR, keeping a single row per CDR3 protein. Found here are around 370,000 distinct CDR3 sequences, around a tenth of them singletons; the top ten hold 2% to 3%. The entry originates in a study of T-cell reconstitution after alpha-beta-depleted transplantation in children.

Sequences were derived from PBMCs from the stem cell graft donor, sampled from the stem cell graft. V and J are TRBV28 and TRBJ2-2; D is unclear. The origin of this receptor is a human donor who donated a stem cell graft to a child with acute lymphoblastic leukemia. The CDR3 bases are TGTGCCAGCACCCGGGCAGGAGAGAACACCGGGGAGCTGTTTTTT. It codes for CASTRAGENTGELFF.